Presented here are 25 T cell receptor beta chains from one specimen sequenced in a study of T cell clones after liver transplantation. The data were produced by immunoSEQ multiplex PCR, yet TCRdb's version contains in-frame clones alone and is incomplete. The table includes 99,000 or so clones, around 83% detected once. Source: CD4+ T cells from blood, taken before liver transplant. Receptor source: a human donor who received a liver transplant.

The V call is TRBV27, the J call TRBJ2-3, with 12 bases identical to TRBD2. From germline, CDR1 is MNHEY and CDR2 SMNVEV (reference sequence). The V segment lost 0 bases and the J segment 5 bases; nucleotides outside the gene matches: 6. The CDR3 is 17 amino acids. The CDR3: CASSLSTSGGRGDTQYF. The DNA for the CDR3 is TGTGCCAGCAGTTTATCGACTAGCGGGGGACGAGGAGATACGCAGTATTTT.

This rearrangement joins TRBV25-1 to TRBJ2-2; TRBD2 aligns across 9 bases. V lost 1 base, J lost 8 bases, and 8 bases stayed unmatched. The V gene's germline CDR1 is MGHDK and CDR2 SYGVNS. The CDR3 runs to 16 residues. The CDR3 DNA is TGTGCCAGCAGTGAATGGGCTAGCGGGGAAATAGGGGAGCTGTTTTTT. This codes for CASSEWASGEIGELFF.

The genes are TRBV2 and TRBJ1-2; perhaps TRBD1 as D (6 bases). The V gene lost 11 bases and the J gene lost 6 bases, with 19 bases spanning the gap. Germline V gives CDR1 SNHLY, CDR2 FYNNEI. The CDR3 covers 13 residues. The CDR3 sequence: CAWNRVNINGYTF. Here the CDR3 DNA reads TGTGCCTGGAACAGGGTGAATATCAATGGCTACACCTTC.

The V call is TRBV11-2, the J call TRBJ1-5; D gene unclear. Germline V CDR1 and CDR2: SGHAT, FQNNGV. The V end was cut by 5 bases, the J end by 4 bases, with 6 bases between. This CDR3 is built from 12 residues. The CDR3: CASSHSNQPQHF. DNA for the CDR3: TGTGCCAGCAGCCATTCTAATCAGCCCCAGCATTTT.

The gene calls are TRBV27 and TRBJ1-5; 10 bases are shared with TRBD1. The junction had 7 bases not matched to a gene; V was cut back by 5 bases and J by 6 bases. This CDR3 is 15 amino acids long. Germline values: CDR1 MNHEY, CDR2 SMNVEV (reference sequence). CDR3 DNA: TGTGCCAGCAGTCCTGACAGGGGGCCTCTTCAGCCCCAGCATTTT. This encodes CASSPDRGPLQPQHF.

The J gene is TRBJ1-4, the V gene TRBV19, with 7 positions matching TRBD1. This CDR3 spans 15 amino acids. V trimming: 5 bases; J trimming: 7 bases; junction bases outside the gene matches: 10. Germline CDR1 is LNHDA and CDR2 is SQIVND (reference sequence). The chain's CDR3 is CASSVSGGSREKLFF. CDR3 in DNA: TGTGCCAGTAGTGTATCAGGGGGTTCGCGTGAAAAACTGTTTTTT.

This chain connects TRBV7-2 to TRBJ2-1; TRBD2 matches at 7 bases. This CDR3 comprises 16 residues. The V gene end was trimmed by 1 base and the J gene end by 6 bases; junction bases not matched to a gene: 9. Germline V gene lookup returns CDR1 SGHTA and CDR2 FQGNSA. This CDR3 is CASSLVVGLGSNEQFF. CDR3 bases: TGTGCCAGCAGCTTAGTGGTTGGACTAGGCTCCAATGAGCAGTTCTTC.

The rearrangement links TRBV29-1 to TRBJ1-3, with a possible D match to TRBD1 (5 bases). CDR1 is SQVTM, CDR2 ANQGSEA, per germline. The CDR3 contains 13 residues. The ends were cut back, 5 bases at V and 0 bases at J, with 8 bases in the middle. The DNA of the CDR3 is TGCAGCGTTTCAGGGAGCTCTGGAAACACCATATATTTT. It codes for CSVSGSSGNTIYF.

This clone has a single count. The chain combines TRBV2 with TRBJ1-1; D is ambiguous. Trimming took 0 bases from V and 4 from J, leaving 12 bases between them. The CDR3 extends over 15 amino acids. CDR1 is SNHLY and CDR2 is FYNNEI in the germline V gene. This CDR3 is CASSEALQRSTEAFF. For the CDR3, the DNA is TGTGCCAGCAGTGAAGCGCTTCAGAGGTCCACTGAAGCTTTCTTT. Looking up the rest from reference TRBV2 and TRBJ1-1 gives the full variable domain: EPEVTQTPSHQVTQMGQEVILRCVPISNHLYFYWYRQILGQKVEFLVSFYNNEISEKSEIFDDQFSVERPDGSNFTLKIRSTKLEDSAMYFCASSEALQRSTEAFFGQGTRLTVV.

This chain uses TRBV6-5 with TRBJ2-7; 11 bases line up with TRBD2. Germline V gives CDR1 MNHEY, CDR2 SVGAGI. CDR3 length: 15 residues. The V gene end was trimmed by 3 bases and the J gene end by 4 bases; junction bases not matched to a gene: 5. For the CDR3, the DNA is TGTGCCAGCAGTTATAGCGGGGGGGGTTCTTACGAGCAGTACTTC. Amino acid sequence: CASSYSGGGSYEQYF.

Points on this clone: The sample has other DNA sequences that encode this CDR3 too. This rearrangement joins TRBV18 to TRBJ1-4; D gene uncertain. Germline V gene data show CDR1 as KGHSH and CDR2 as LQKENI. Trimming took off 3 bases at V and 0 bases at J, with 5 bases between the two ends. The length of the CDR3 is 14 residues. CDR3 nucleotides: TGTGCCAGCTCACCCGGGGCAACTAATGAAAAACTGTTTTTT. Residues: CASSPGATNEKLFF.

As for this clone: This CDR3 is also generated by other DNA sequences in the sample. The rearrangement uses TRBV7-2 and TRBJ2-5; no reliable D call. Germline CDR1 and CDR2: SGHTA and FQGNSA. CDR3 length: 11 residues. Trimming shortened V by 4 bases and J by 5 bases, and 5 bases separated the two germline ends. CDR3 nucleotides: TGTGCCAGCAGCTCCCAGGAGACCCAGTACTTC. Translation: CASSSQETQYF.

The chain links TRBV18 to TRBJ2-2, with 7 bases aligning to TRBD2. CDR3 length equals 18 residues. The germline CDR1 and CDR2 sequences are KGHSH and LQKENI. The ends lost 6 bases at V and 0 bases at J; junction bases unmatched: 13. CDR3 DNA sequence: TGTGCCAGCTCCTCAAGAAGCGGGGATACCTCGAACACCGGGGAGCTGTTTTTT. As protein: CASSSRSGDTSNTGELFF.

This clone was found once. This rearrangement joins TRBV18 to TRBJ2-1; the D is unclear. The CDR3 loop spans 16 amino acids. The V gene's germline CDR1 is KGHSH and CDR2 LQKENI. Between the trimmed V and J ends, which lost 3 bases and 0 bases, there was a span of 12 bases. The CDR3 coding sequence is TGTGCCAGCTCACCTCTTACTTCGAGCTCCTACAATGAGCAGTTCTTC. Its translation is CASSPLTSSSYNEQFF.

This rearrangement joins TRBV7-9 to TRBJ2-3; the match to TRBD2 covers 8 bases. Germline V gene data show CDR1 as SEHNR and CDR2 as FQNEAQ (reference sequence). The length of the CDR3 is 17 residues. The V segment lost 5 bases and the J segment 6 bases; nucleotides outside the gene matches: 16. CDR3 DNA: TGTGCCAGCAGCAAGGGCGGGAGGCGTTTTGGTTCGGATACGCAGTATTTT. This translates into CASSKGGRRFGSDTQYF. Supplemented by reference TRBV7-9 and TRBJ2-3, the full variable domain reads DTGVSQNPRHKITKRGQNVTFRCDPISEHNRLYWYRQTLGQGPEFLTYFQNEAQLEKSRLLSDRFSAERPKGSFSTLEIQRTEQGDSAMYLCASSKGGRRFGSDTQYFGPGTRLTVL.

The rearrangement joins TRBV6-5 to TRBJ2-2; D is perhaps TRBD2 (6 bases). The germline gives CDR1 MNHEY, CDR2 SVGAGI. The germline V and J ends were trimmed by 9 bases and 6 bases, with 14 bases remaining between them. The length of the CDR3 is 13 residues. The CDR3 DNA reads as TGTGCCAGTCGTCGGGAGAAGGCCGGGGAGCTGTTTTTT. It encodes CASRREKAGELFF.

The chain couples TRBV7-8 to TRBJ2-3; D call uncertain. Germline CDR1 and CDR2: SGHVS and FQNEAQ. V lost 0 bases and J lost 2, with 6 bases in between. There are 14 residues in the CDR3. CDR3: CASSLAGLTDTQYF. The CDR3 DNA reads TGTGCCAGCAGCTTAGCGGGCCTCACAGATACGCAGTATTTT. Full variable domain (remainder filled in from reference TRBV7-8 and TRBJ2-3): GAGVSQSPRYKVAKRGQDVALRCDPISGHVSLFWYQQALGQGPEFLTYFQNEAQLDKSGLPSDRFFAERPEGSVSTLKIQRTQQEDSAVYLCASSLAGLTDTQYFGPGTRLTVL.

The chain combines TRBV2 with TRBJ1-2; 9 nucleotides match TRBD1. Per germline, CDR1 SNHLY and CDR2 FYNNEI. V was clipped by 1 base and J by 3 bases; unmatched bases: 6. CDR3 length: 16 amino acids. DNA for the CDR3: TGTGCCAGCAGTGAAGGGTACAGGGGGCGGGACTATGGCTACACCTTC. This sequence encodes CASSEGYRGRDYGYTF.

The chain recombines TRBV6-1 with TRBJ1-1, with D maybe TRBD1 (6 bases). V lost 2 bases and J 1 base, leaving 8 bases between the germline ends. Per germline, CDR1 MNHNS and CDR2 SASEGT. This CDR3 comprises 14 residues. CDR3 nucleotides: TGTGCCAGCAGTGAAACAGGGAGGAACACTGAAGCTTTCTTT. Its translation is CASSETGRNTEAFF.

The genes are TRBV7-3 and TRBJ1-2; 9 bases fit TRBD1. The CDR3 sequence is 13 residues long. Germline V gene sequence: CDR1 SGHTA, CDR2 FQGTGA. J was trimmed by 8 bases and V by 3 bases; bases with no gene match: 4. The chain's CDR3 is CASSLNRGLGYTF. The CDR3 DNA is TGTGCCAGCAGCTTGAACAGGGGGCTGGGCTACACCTTC.

V and J are TRBV10-2 and TRBJ1-3; tentatively, D is TRBD1 (5 bases). CDR1 is WSHSY, CDR2 SAAADI, per germline. Trimming removed 8 bases at V and 5 bases at J, with 10 bases between. This CDR3 spans 12 amino acids. CDR3 nucleotide sequence: TGCGCCAGCGGGGAGGGACGAAACACCATATATTTT. This codes for CASGEGRNTIYF.

This clone was observed a single time. In nucleotides, the CDR3 is TGTGCCATCAGTCAGCAGGGGGGCAATGAGCAGTTCTTC. Its protein is CAISQQGGNEQFF. This chain links TRBV10-3 with TRBJ2-1, with D perhaps matching TRBD1 (7 bases). In germline, CDR1 is ENHRY, CDR2 SYGVKD. The CDR3 is 13 residues long. V was trimmed by 5 bases and J by 6 bases, leaving 11 bases between them.

V and J are TRBV18 and TRBJ2-5, with 7 positions matching TRBD1. The germline gives CDR1 KGHSH, CDR2 LQKENI. The CDR3 runs 15 residues. V was pared by 3 bases and J by 3 bases, with 7 bases of the junction left unmatched. This chain's CDR3 is CASSPGSTGKETQYF. The CDR3 DNA sequence: TGTGCCAGCTCACCGGGGTCGACAGGGAAAGAGACCCAGTACTTC.

DNA of the CDR3: TGTGCCAGCAATGGACAGGGGGCCTTGTACACTGAAGCTTTCTTT. This translates into CASNGQGALYTEAFF. The chain recombines TRBV6-6 with TRBJ1-1, with 11 bases fitting TRBD1. The CDR3 covers 15 residues. Trimming cost V 7 bases and J 3 bases; bases outside gene matches: 7. The V gene's germline CDR1 is MNHNY and CDR2 SVGAGI (reference sequence).

The rearrangement joins TRBV28 to TRBJ1-2, with a possible D match to TRBD1 (5 bases). The CDR3 runs to 14 residues. V lost 6 bases to trimming and J lost 0 bases, with 11 bases between them. CDR1 MDHEN and CDR2 SYDVKM come from the germline V gene. CDR3 loop: CASRPSTANYGYTF. The DNA for the CDR3 is TGTGCCAGCAGGCCCTCGACAGCTAACTATGGCTACACCTTC.